This T cell receptor beta chain emerged from a study of OX40 agonist ivuxolimab in advanced cancers. Study-wide results and caveats: Clonal expansion was seen in CD4+ and CD8+ blood T cells by week 6 at 0.1 to 3.0 mg/kg.

Exclusion of a patient followed from autoimmune disease history or systemic immunosuppression. Germline V CDR1 and CDR2: KGHSH, LQKENI. Trimming removed 2 bases from V and 10 bases from J, with 11 bases in between. The CDR3 runs to 12 residues. Using immunoSEQ multiplex PCR, the repertoire was profiled, and TCRdb retains in-frame clones only, with some absent. This table has 35,000 to 55,000 clones, roughly four fifths appearing once. As regards this clone: The antigen remains undetermined.

This material consisted of CD4+ or CD8+ T cells sorted from blood, taken in a trial of the OX40 agonist ivuxolimab. The TCR was taken from an adult with an advanced solid tumor such as melanoma, head and neck, liver or kidney cancer. The chain is built from TRBV18 and TRBJ1-1; D not resolved. This chain's CDR3 is CASSPGVERAFF. DNA of the CDR3: TGTGCCAGCTCACCAGGCGTGGAGCGAGCTTTCTTT. Full variable domain (remainder filled in from reference TRBV18 and TRBJ1-1): NAGVMQNPRHLVRRRGQEARLRCSPMKGHSHVYWYRQLPEEGLKFMVYLQKENIIDESGMPKERFSAEFPKEGPSILRIQQVVRGDSAAYFCASSPGVERAFFGQGTRLTVV.